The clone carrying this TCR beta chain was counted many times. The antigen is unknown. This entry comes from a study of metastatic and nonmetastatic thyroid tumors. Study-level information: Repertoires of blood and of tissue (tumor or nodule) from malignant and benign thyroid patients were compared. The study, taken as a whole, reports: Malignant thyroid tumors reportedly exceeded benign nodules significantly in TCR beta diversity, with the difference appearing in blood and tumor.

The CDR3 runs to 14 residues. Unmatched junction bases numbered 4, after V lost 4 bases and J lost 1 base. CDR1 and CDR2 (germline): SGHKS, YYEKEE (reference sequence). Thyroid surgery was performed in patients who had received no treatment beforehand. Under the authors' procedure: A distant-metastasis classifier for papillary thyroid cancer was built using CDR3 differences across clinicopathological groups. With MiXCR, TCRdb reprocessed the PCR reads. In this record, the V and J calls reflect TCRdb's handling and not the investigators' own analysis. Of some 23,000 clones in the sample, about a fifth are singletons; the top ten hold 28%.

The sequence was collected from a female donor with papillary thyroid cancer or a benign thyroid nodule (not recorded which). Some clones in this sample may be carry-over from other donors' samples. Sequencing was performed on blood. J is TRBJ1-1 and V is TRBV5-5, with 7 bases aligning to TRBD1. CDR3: CASSLWTGNTEAFF. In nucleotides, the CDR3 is TGTGCCAGCAGCCTGTGGACAGGGAACACTGAAGCTTTCTTT.